These T cell receptor beta chains were read from a single sample in a study of neurological immune-mediated disorders. TCRdb re-called the 5' RACE reads with MiXCR, one entry per CDR3 protein. The sample comprises around 40,000 distinct CDR3 sequences, approximately 12% of which are singletons, and 1.3% rests with the top ten. Sequenced sample: PBMCs. Receptors were obtained from a female donor in good health. The CDR3 runs from the conserved cysteine through the conserved F or W. A D gene is named only where the DNA matches it firmly. For some rows the clone size is stated as once, few or many, or as a class when expanded; others skip it.

TRBJ2-5 | TRBV5-1 | TRBD2 | many | CASSYGTSGGQETQYF | TGCGCCAGCAGCTACGGGACTAGCGGGGGCCAAGAGACCCAGTACTTC
TRBJ1-1 | TRBV6-1 | TRBD1 | few | CASSAIDIRQGAVGTEAFF | TGTGCCAGCAGTGCCATAGATATTCGACAGGGAGCGGTTGGCACTGAAGCTTTCTTT
TRBJ1-1 | TRBV9 | . | many | CASSVAPANTEAFF | TGTGCCAGCAGCGTAGCTCCAGCTAACACTGAAGCTTTCTTT
TRBJ2-2 | TRBV4-1 | . | . | CASSRLGAVRELFF | TGCGCCAGCAGCCGACTGGGGGCCGTTAGGGAGCTGTTTTTT
TRBJ2-7 | TRBV15 | . | many | CATSRGYYEQYF | TGTGCCACCAGCAGAGGTTACTACGAGCAGTACTTC
TRBJ2-7 | TRBV5-1 | . | many | CASSLVTGTYEQYF | TGCGCCAGCAGCTTGGTTACAGGAACCTACGAGCAGTACTTC
TRBJ1-2 | TRBV6-6 | TRBD1 | . | CASSYSDRRGYTF | TGTGCCAGCAGTTACTCGGACAGGAGAGGCTACACCTTC
TRBJ2-7 | TRBV5-1 | . | many | CASSLGQSFAEQYF | TGCGCCAGCAGCTTGGGACAAAGCTTCGCCGAGCAGTACTTC
TRBJ2-7 | TRBV15 | . | many | CATSRPAQRGSYEQYF | TGTGCCACCAGCAGACCTGCCCAGAGGGGATCCTACGAGCAGTACTTC
TRBJ2-7 | TRBV7-8 | . | many | CASSLAYGQLSYEQYF | TGTGCCAGCAGCTTAGCTTATGGACAGCTCTCCTACGAGCAGTACTTC
TRBJ2-1 | TRBV5-1 | . | many | CASSPNGGQQFF | TGCGCCAGCAGCCCGAACGGGGGGCAGCAGTTCTTC
TRBJ2-2 | TRBV7-3 | . | many | CASSFFSGNTGELFF | TGTGCCAGCAGCTTCTTTAGCGGGAACACCGGGGAGCTGTTTTTT
TRBJ1-1 | TRBV6-1 | . | many | CASRPIEITEAFF | TGTGCCAGCAGACCAATTGAAATCACTGAAGCTTTCTTT
TRBJ2-5 | TRBV3-1 | . | many | CASSQRTIYQETQYF | TGTGCCAGCAGCCAACGGACCATCTACCAAGAGACCCAGTACTTC
TRBJ2-1 | TRBV4-1 | . | many | CASSQERVSSYNEQFF | TGCGCCAGCAGCCAAGAAAGGGTTAGCTCCTACAATGAGCAGTTCTTC
TRBJ2-3 | TRBV4-1 | TRBD2 | many | CASSQGLAGVGSTDTQYF | TGCGCCAGCAGCCAGGGACTAGCGGGAGTTGGGAGCACAGATACGCAGTATTTT
TRBJ2-1 | TRBV12-3/TRBV12-4 | . | many | CASSDRTYNEQFF | TGTGCCAGCAGTGACAGGACATACAATGAGCAGTTCTTC
TRBJ2-3 | TRBV15 | TRBD2 | many | CATSRELAGAGTDTQYF | TGTGCCACCAGCAGAGAACTAGCGGGAGCCGGGACAGATACGCAGTATTTT
TRBJ1-5 | TRBV12-3/TRBV12-4 | TRBD1 | many | CASTYYRGQNQPQHF | TGTGCCAGCACTTATTACAGGGGGCAGAATCAGCCCCAGCATTTT
TRBJ1-5 | TRBV6-1 | TRBD1 | . | CASSFDRVWIGNQPQHF | TGTGCCAGCAGTTTCGACAGGGTGTGGATCGGCAATCAGCCCCAGCATTTT
TRBJ2-7 | TRBV6-6 | . | many | CASSGQGIYEQYF | TGTGCCAGCAGTGGCCAGGGGATCTACGAGCAGTACTTC
TRBJ1-2 | TRBV3-1 | . | . | CASRQGGGYTF | TGTGCCAGCAGGCAAGGGGGAGGCTACACCTTC
TRBJ1-2 | TRBV5-1 | . | many | CASSYGQIYGYTF | TGCGCCAGCAGCTACGGACAGATCTATGGCTACACCTTC
TRBJ2-3 | TRBV7-2 | . | many | CASSPRRGSSTDTQYF | TGTGCCAGCAGCCCCCGCCGGGGCAGTAGCACAGATACGCAGTATTTT
TRBJ1-2 | TRBV12-3/TRBV12-4 | . | few | CASSPGYTF | TGTGCCAGCAGTCCGGGCTACACCTTC
TRBJ1-6 | TRBV6-5 | . | many | CASSGGGHASPLHF | TGTGCCAGCAGTGGGGGGGGTCACGCTTCACCCCTCCACTTT
TRBJ2-2 | TRBV6-1 | . | . | CASTKGKGAITGELFF | TGTGCCAGCACCAAAGGGAAAGGGGCTATCACCGGGGAGCTGTTTTTT
TRBJ2-1 | TRBV11-2 | . | many | CASSLVRGRGPEQFF | TGTGCCAGCAGCTTAGTCAGGGGCCGGGGCCCCGAGCAGTTCTTC
TRBJ2-1 | TRBV5-1 | TRBD1 | many | CASSRAGTGVNEQFF | TGCGCCAGCAGCCGGGCCGGGACAGGGGTCAATGAGCAGTTCTTC
TRBJ2-5 | TRBV27 | . | many | CASSLSPDAQETQYF | TGTGCCAGCAGTTTATCCCCGGACGCCCAAGAGACCCAGTACTTC
TRBJ2-5 | TRBV5-1 | TRBD2 | many | CASSFGGGKQETQYF | TGCGCCAGCAGCTTCGGCGGGGGGAAGCAAGAGACCCAGTACTTC
TRBJ2-4 | TRBV28 | . | many | CASSLGMKAGSSDIQYF | TGTGCCAGCAGTTTGGGGATGAAGGCAGGCAGCTCGGACATTCAGTACTTC
TRBJ1-2 | TRBV7-9 | . | many | CASSVEGRRGLYGYTF | TGTGCCAGCAGCGTCGAGGGCAGGAGGGGACTCTATGGCTACACCTTC
TRBJ2-7 | TRBV20-1 | . | many | CSARKDPSSYEQYF | TGCAGTGCTAGAAAGGATCCCAGCTCCTACGAGCAGTACTTC
TRBJ1-1 | TRBV20-1 | . | many | CSARDPRNRAGEAFF | TGCAGTGCTAGAGACCCTCGGAACAGGGCGGGAGAAGCTTTCTTT
TRBJ2-1 | TRBV7-7 | . | . | CASSPRPPGGTGFDNEQFF | TGTGCTAGCAGCCCGAGGCCCCCCGGTGGAACAGGATTCGACAATGAGCAGTTCTTC
TRBJ1-1 | TRBV5-1 | TRBD1 | many | CASSLAPGTGLGAFF | TGCGCCAGCAGCTTGGCCCCCGGGACAGGGTTGGGAGCTTTCTTT
TRBJ1-1 | TRBV12-3/TRBV12-4 | . | . | CAGRPEKRSNTEAFF | TGTGCCGGCAGGCCTGAAAAGAGAAGTAACACTGAAGCTTTCTTT
TRBJ2-5 | TRBV24-1 | . | many | CATSGVVTSETQYF | TGTGCCACCAGTGGGGTTGTGACTTCAGAGACCCAGTACTTC
TRBJ2-3 | TRBV5-1 | . | . | CASSLSSLTDTQYF | TGCGCCAGCAGCTTGTCTAGCCTGACAGATACGCAGTATTTT
TRBJ1-1 | TRBV5-1 | . | many | CASSLANKNTEAFF | TGCGCCAGCAGCTTGGCCAACAAGAACACTGAAGCTTTCTTT
TRBJ2-7 | TRBV6-6 | . | many | CASSYSGAIYEQYF | TGTGCCAGCAGTTACTCAGGGGCGATCTACGAGCAGTACTTC
TRBJ1-1 | TRBV29-1 | . | many | CSVDGGGGVNTEAFF | TGCAGCGTTGACGGGGGGGGAGGGGTGAACACTGAAGCTTTCTTT
TRBJ1-6 | TRBV20-1 | TRBD1 | many | CSARAGGSSYNSPLHF | TGCAGTGCTAGAGCAGGGGGCAGTTCCTATAATTCACCCCTCCACTTT
TRBJ2-5 | TRBV12-3/TRBV12-4 | . | many | CASSPTGRRAQYF | TGTGCCAGCAGTCCCACGGGTCGGAGGGCCCAGTACTTC
TRBJ1-1 | TRBV12-3/TRBV12-4 | . | many | CASRTASSRNTEAFF | TGTGCCAGCAGAACCGCCTCTTCACGGAACACTGAAGCTTTCTTT
TRBJ2-2 | TRBV7-8 | TRBD2 | many | CASSFNGLAGVATGELFF | TGTGCCAGCAGCTTTAATGGACTAGCGGGAGTTGCCACCGGGGAGCTGTTTTTT
TRBJ2-1 | TRBV6-6 | TRBD2 | many | CASTPAGVLNEQFF | TGTGCCAGCACCCCAGCGGGGGTACTTAATGAGCAGTTCTTC
TRBJ2-1 | TRBV12-3/TRBV12-4 | . | many | CASSLALGGEFF | TGTGCCAGCAGTTTAGCGCTGGGGGGAGAGTTCTTC
TRBJ2-1 | TRBV20-1 | TRBD2 | many | CSARRGTSGRMTYNEQFF | TGCAGTGCTAGAAGGGGTACTAGCGGGAGGATGACCTACAATGAGCAGTTCTTC
TRBJ2-2 | TRBV9 | TRBD1 | few | CASGPRDRGNTGELFF | TGTGCCAGCGGACCGAGGGACAGGGGGAACACCGGGGAGCTGTTTTTT
TRBJ1-1 | TRBV12-3/TRBV12-4 | . | many | CASSLGSRGTEAFF | TGTGCCAGCAGTTTAGGCTCGAGGGGCACTGAAGCTTTCTTT
TRBJ2-1 | TRBV20-1 | TRBD2 | many | CSARDAAGGTGTEQFF | TGCAGTGCTAGAGATGCAGCGGGAGGAACGGGAACTGAGCAGTTCTTC